The T cell receptor beta chain described here comes from a study of cytomegalovirus exposure and HLA in healthy donors. A multiplex PCR was run with 60 Vbeta primers and 13 Jbeta primers. TCRdb keeps only in-frame clones here, not all; method: immunoSEQ multiplex PCR. The table has approximately 100,000 clones, 60% to 80% seen once; the top ten hold 2.8%. The CDR3 loop spans 16 amino acids. The germline CDR1 and CDR2 sequences are LNHNV and YYDKDF (reference sequence). J lost 1 base, V lost 1 base, and 3 bases had no gene match. Study results and limitations: Several of the most significant clusters were apparently associated with common viral pathogens in a later analysis. Certain indistinguishable V segments, among them TRBV6-2 and TRBV6-3, were excluded. When analyzed later, a missense DCLRE1C variant was found to be linked to TCR beta V- and J-gene trimming. In an earlier analysis, productive rearrangement rates for most beta V segments clustered near 87% or 30%.

Notes on this clone: Its specificity is unknown.

The TCR sequence derives from a female donor in good health and CMV-seronegative. The chain has TRBV15 and TRBJ1-3, with 8 bases fitting TRBD1. Source material: PBMCs. The CDR3 protein is CATSRVTGESGNTIYF. CDR3 bases: TGTGCCACCAGCAGAGTGACAGGGGAGTCTGGAAACACCATATATTTT.